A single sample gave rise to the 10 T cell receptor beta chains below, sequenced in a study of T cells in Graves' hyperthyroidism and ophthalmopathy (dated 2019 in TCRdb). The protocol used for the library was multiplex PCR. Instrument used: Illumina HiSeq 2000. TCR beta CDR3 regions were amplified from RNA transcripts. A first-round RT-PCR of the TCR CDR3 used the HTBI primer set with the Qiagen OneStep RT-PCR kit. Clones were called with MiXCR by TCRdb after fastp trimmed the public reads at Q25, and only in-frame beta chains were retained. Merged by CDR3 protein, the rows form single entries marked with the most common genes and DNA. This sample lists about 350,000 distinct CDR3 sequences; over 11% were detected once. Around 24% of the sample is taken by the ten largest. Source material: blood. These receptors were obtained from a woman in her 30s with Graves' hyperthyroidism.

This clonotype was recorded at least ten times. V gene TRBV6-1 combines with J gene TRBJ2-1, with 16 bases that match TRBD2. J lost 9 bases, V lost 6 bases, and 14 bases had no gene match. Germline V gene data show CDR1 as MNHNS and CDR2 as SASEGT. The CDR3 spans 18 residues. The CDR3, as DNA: TGTGCCAGCAGCCAATCCCCGTCCGGGACTAGCGGGAGGGCTGAGCAGTTCTTC. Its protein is CASSQSPSGTSGRAEQFF.

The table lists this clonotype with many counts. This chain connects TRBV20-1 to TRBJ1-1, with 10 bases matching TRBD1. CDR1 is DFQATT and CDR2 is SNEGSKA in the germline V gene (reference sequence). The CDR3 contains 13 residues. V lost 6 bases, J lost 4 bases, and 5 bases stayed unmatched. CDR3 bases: TGCAGTGCCAGGGACAGGGGACCCACTGAAGCTTTCTTT. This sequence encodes CSARDRGPTEAFF.

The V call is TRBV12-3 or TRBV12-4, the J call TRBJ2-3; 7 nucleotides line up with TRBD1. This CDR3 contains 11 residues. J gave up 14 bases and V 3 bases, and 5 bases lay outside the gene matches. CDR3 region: CASSLTGNPYF. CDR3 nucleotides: TGTGCCAGCAGTTTGACAGGGAATCCGTATTTT.

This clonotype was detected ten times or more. The CDR3 spells CASSEAGRGGVGSYEQYF. CDR3 DNA sequence: TGTGCCAGCAGTGAAGCTGGACGTGGAGGGGTCGGCTCCTACGAGCAGTACTTC. The V and J genes are TRBV2 and TRBJ2-7, with TRBD2 as a possible D gene (6 bases). The CDR3 consists of 18 residues. Trimming pared 0 bases from V and 0 bases from J, leaving 18 bases between. Germline CDR1 reads SNHLY; CDR2 reads FYNNEI.

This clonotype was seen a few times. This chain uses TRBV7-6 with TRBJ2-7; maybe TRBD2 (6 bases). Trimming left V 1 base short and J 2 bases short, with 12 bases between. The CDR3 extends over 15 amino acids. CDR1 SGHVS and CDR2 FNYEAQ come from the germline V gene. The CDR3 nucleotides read TGTGCCAGCAGCTTAGACAGCGGGCCCCCCTACGAGCAGTACTTC. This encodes CASSLDSGPPYEQYF.

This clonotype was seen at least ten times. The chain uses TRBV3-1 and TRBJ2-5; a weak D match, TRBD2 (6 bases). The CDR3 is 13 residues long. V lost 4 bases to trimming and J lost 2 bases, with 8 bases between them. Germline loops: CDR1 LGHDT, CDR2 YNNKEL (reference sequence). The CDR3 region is CASSPSVQETQYF. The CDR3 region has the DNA TGTGCCAGCAGCCCTAGCGTACAAGAGACCCAGTACTTC.

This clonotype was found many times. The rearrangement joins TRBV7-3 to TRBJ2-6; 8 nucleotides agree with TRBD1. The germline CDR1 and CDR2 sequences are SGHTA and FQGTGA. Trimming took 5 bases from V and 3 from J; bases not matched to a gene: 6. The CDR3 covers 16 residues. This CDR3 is CASSPQGASGANVLTF. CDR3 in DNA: TGTGCCAGCAGCCCTCAGGGGGCTAGTGGGGCCAACGTCCTGACTTTC. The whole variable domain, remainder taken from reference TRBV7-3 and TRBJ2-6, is GAGVSQTPSNKVTEKGKYVELRCDPISGHTALYWYRQSLGQGPEFLIYFQGTGAADDSGLPNDRFFAVRPEGSVSTLKIQRTERGDSAVYLCASSPQGASGANVLTFGAGSRLTVL.

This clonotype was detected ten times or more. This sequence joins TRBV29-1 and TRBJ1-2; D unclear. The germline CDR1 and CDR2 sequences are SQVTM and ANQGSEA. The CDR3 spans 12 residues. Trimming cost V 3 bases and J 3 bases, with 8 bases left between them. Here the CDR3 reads CSVEGSDYGYTF. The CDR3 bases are TGCAGCGTTGAGGGGTCGGACTATGGCTACACCTTC.

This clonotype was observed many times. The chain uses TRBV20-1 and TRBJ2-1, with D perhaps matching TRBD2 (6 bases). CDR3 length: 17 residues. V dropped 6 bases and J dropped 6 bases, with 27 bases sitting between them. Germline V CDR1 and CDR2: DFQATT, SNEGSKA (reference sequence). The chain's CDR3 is CSAARAAGPPRGNEQFF. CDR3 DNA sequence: TGCAGTGCCGCTAGGGCGGCGGGGCCCCCCCGAGGCAATGAGCAGTTCTTC.

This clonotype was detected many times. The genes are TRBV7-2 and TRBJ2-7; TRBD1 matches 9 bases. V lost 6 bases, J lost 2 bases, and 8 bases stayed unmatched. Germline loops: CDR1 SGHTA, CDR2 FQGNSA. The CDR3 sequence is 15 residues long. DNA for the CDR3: TGTGCCAGCAGACAAGGGGACAGGGCTACCTACGAGCAGTACTTC. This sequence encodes CASRQGDRATYEQYF.